Described below is a single TCR beta chain sequence and its context. Its antigen is unidentified. This entry comes from a study of OX40 agonist ivuxolimab in advanced cancers. Study information: Ivuxolimab doses were 0.01, 0.1, 0.3, 1.5, 3 or 10 mg/kg every 2 weeks.

Peripheral blood came from all dose cohorts at three timepoints. Some clones are missing from TCRdb's copy, which holds only in-frame ones; the method was immunoSEQ multiplex PCR. Altogether about 69,000 clones are present, 60% to 85% being singletons, with the ten largest covering over 2%. V shed 3 bases, J shed 5 bases, and the junction held 13 bases outside the gene matches. The CDR3 has 17 amino acids. CDR1 LNHDA and CDR2 SQIVND come from the germline V gene (reference sequence). The study, taken as a whole, reports: Among T cells, CD8+ cells averaged more expanded clones than CD4+ cells.

The genes are TRBV19 and TRBJ2-4, with TRBD2 matching over 7 bases. This clonotype was obtained from an adult with an advanced solid tumor such as melanoma, head and neck, liver or kidney cancer. The specimen comprised CD4+ or CD8+ T cells sorted from blood, sampled in a trial of the OX40 agonist ivuxolimab. CDR3 nucleotides: TGTGCCAGTAGTATCCCCACTGGCGGGGGTAAACAAAACATTCAGTACTTC. It yields the protein CASSIPTGGGKQNIQYF.